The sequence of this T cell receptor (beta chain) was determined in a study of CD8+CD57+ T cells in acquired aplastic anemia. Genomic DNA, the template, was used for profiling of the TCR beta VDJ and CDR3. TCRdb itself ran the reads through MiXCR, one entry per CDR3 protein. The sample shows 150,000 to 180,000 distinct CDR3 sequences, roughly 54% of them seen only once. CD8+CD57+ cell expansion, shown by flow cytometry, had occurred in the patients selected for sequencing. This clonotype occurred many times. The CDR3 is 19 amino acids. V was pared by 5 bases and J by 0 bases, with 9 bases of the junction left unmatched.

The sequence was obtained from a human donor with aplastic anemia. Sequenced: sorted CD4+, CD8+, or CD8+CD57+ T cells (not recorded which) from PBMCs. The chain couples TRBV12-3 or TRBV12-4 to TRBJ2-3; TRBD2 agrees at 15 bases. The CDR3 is CASSPGLAGGPWSTDTQYF. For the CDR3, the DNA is TGTGCCAGCAGTCCCGGACTAGCGGGGGGGCCGTGGAGCACAGATACGCAGTATTTT.